One and the same sample provided the 31 T cell receptor beta chains below, sequenced in a study of beta chain features in type 1 diabetes (dated 2018 in TCRdb). Library preparation used the immunoSEQ multiplex PCR assay. The High Capacity cDNA Reverse Transcription Kit was used to reverse transcribe all of the isolated RNA, meaning that expressed TCRB transcripts were what got sequenced. This immuneACCESS table, as held by TCRdb, lists in-frame sequences with V and J called but not all clones. Of the missing ones, under half trace to an unresolved V gene in checked studies; the others have no known cause. The sample table contains more than 300,000 clones; only one count was recorded for around 7.6% of them. The ten largest clonotypes hold around 0.44% of the sample. The sample comprised central memory CD4+ T cells from blood. The source of these receptors is a woman under 30 in good health.

The sample holds a few counts of this clone. The chain recombines TRBV6-5 with TRBJ2-1; perhaps TRBD1 as D (6 bases). This CDR3 region has 13 residues. The V end lost 6 bases, the J end lost 8 bases, and 14 bases lay between the germline ends. In germline, CDR1 is MNHEY, CDR2 SVGAGI. This chain's CDR3 is CASSQGSWDEQFF. The CDR3 bases are TGTGCCAGCAGCCAGGGGAGTTGGGATGAGCAGTTCTTC.

This clone was counted only a few times. The chain links TRBV19 to TRBJ2-4; the D gene is possibly TRBD1 (6 bases). Looked up from germline, CDR1 is LNHDA and CDR2 is SQIVND (reference sequence). The CDR3 has 19 residues. Between the trimmed V and J ends, which lost 3 bases and 4 bases, there was a span of 25 bases. The CDR3 is CASSMASGSSDRLKNIQYF. CDR3 nucleotide sequence: TGTGCCAGTAGTATGGCAAGTGGAAGTTCGGACAGACTGAAAAACATTCAGTACTTC.

The sample holds a few counts of this clone. The chain joins TRBV28 to TRBJ1-5, with D possibly matching TRBD1 (6 bases). Trimming removed 6 bases at V and 7 bases at J, with 19 bases between. Germline CDR1 MDHEN, CDR2 SYDVKM. This CDR3 spans 15 amino acids. For the CDR3, the DNA is TGTGCCAGCAGCTCCCTTCGGGGGCTCCAACAGCCCCAGCATTTT. Protein: CASSSLRGLQQPQHF.

This clone was observed a handful of times. The chain links TRBV5-6 to TRBJ2-1; TRBD2 is a possible D gene (5 bases). CDR3 length: 16 amino acids. The V gene's germline CDR1 is SGHDT and CDR2 YYEEEE. V lost 5 bases to trimming and J lost 0 bases, with 15 bases between them. CDR3 residues: CASRQTTTPSYNEQFF. The CDR3, as DNA: TGTGCCAGCAGACAGACTACTACTCCCTCCTACAATGAGCAGTTCTTC.

The genes are TRBV11-2 and TRBJ2-7, with 7 bases fitting TRBD2. V was clipped by 1 base and J by 5 bases; unmatched bases: 5. Germline V CDR1 and CDR2: SGHAT, FQNNGV. The CDR3 runs 14 residues. The CDR3 protein is CASSLAGGSDEQYF. The DNA of the CDR3 is TGTGCCAGCAGCTTAGCGGGAGGTAGTGACGAGCAGTACTTC.

The chain joins TRBV5-6 to TRBJ2-3, with TRBD1 as a possible D gene (6 bases). Germline CDR1 is SGHDT and CDR2 is YYEEEE. The CDR3 has 16 amino acids. V lost 2 bases and J lost 0, with 13 bases in between. CDR3 sequence reads: CASSFRTGTSTDTQYF. CDR3 bases: TGTGCCAGCAGCTTTCGCACCGGGACAAGCACAGATACGCAGTATTTT.

The V and J genes are TRBV15 and TRBJ1-2, with a possible D match to TRBD1 (5 bases). V shed 3 bases and J shed 2 bases, with 7 bases lying between them. The CDR3 covers 13 residues. CDR1 is LNHNV, CDR2 YYDKDF, per germline (reference sequence). The CDR3 loop is CATSRTDNYGYTF. CDR3 in DNA: TGTGCCACCAGCAGGACAGACAACTATGGCTACACCTTC.

This clone was counted only a few times. The chain is built from TRBV10-3 and TRBJ2-5, with 8 bases that match TRBD1. Looked up from germline, CDR1 is ENHRY and CDR2 is SYGVKD. The CDR3 is 17 amino acids. V was pared by 2 bases and J by 5 bases, with 13 bases of the junction left unmatched. This CDR3 reads CAISEPRTGSKWETQYF. The CDR3 DNA is TGTGCCATCAGTGAGCCCCGGACAGGGAGTAAGTGGGAGACCCAGTACTTC.

This clone was detected ten times or more. The chain uses TRBV21-1 and TRBJ2-7; the table calls TRBD1, which could not be checked here. TRBV21-1 is assigned pseudogene status. The CDR3 loop spans 13 amino acids. Written as DNA, the CDR3 is TGTGCCAGCAGGCAAGTCAGGCCCTACGAGCAGTACTTC. It yields the protein CASRQVRPYEQYF.

The gene calls are TRBV7-2 and TRBJ2-1, with 12 positions matching TRBD2. CDR1 is SGHTA and CDR2 is FQGNSA in the germline V gene. The CDR3 runs 17 residues. The V gene end was trimmed by 2 bases and the J gene end by 9 bases; junction bases not matched to a gene: 11. In DNA form, the CDR3 reads TGTGCCAGCAGCTTAAATCTTGGACTAGCGGGATCCGGTGAGCAGTTCTTC. Translating it yields CASSLNLGLAGSGEQFF.

The V call is TRBV19, the J call TRBJ1-1, with TRBD1 as a possible D gene (5 bases). The V end lost 3 bases, the J end lost 5 bases, and 19 bases lay between the germline ends. The V gene's germline CDR1 is LNHDA and CDR2 SQIVND (reference sequence). The CDR3 totals 16 residues. The CDR3 nucleotides are TGTGCCAGTAGTATCGAATGGTATAGGGGTTCAACTGAAGCTTTCTTT. It yields the protein CASSIEWYRGSTEAFF.

This rearrangement joins TRBV6-1 to TRBJ1-2, with D possibly TRBD1 on 6 matching bases. CDR3 length: 13 amino acids. With 8 bases removed from V and 4 bases from J, the gap between germline ends came to 14 bases. The germline V gene has CDR1 MNHNS and CDR2 SASEGT. As DNA, the CDR3 is TGTGCCAGCTCATACAGGGTTTCCTATGGCTACACCTTC. As protein: CASSYRVSYGYTF.

This clone was observed a handful of times. Distinct nucleotide sequences in the sample also encode this CDR3. The chain links TRBV6-5 to TRBJ2-7; D is ambiguous. This CDR3 contains 14 residues. V dropped 2 bases and J dropped 2 bases, with 10 bases sitting between them. Germline loops: CDR1 MNHEY, CDR2 SVGAGI. CDR3 nucleotides: TGTGCCAGCAGTTACGGTTCCCAGACCTACGAGCAGTACTTC. The encoded protein is CASSYGSQTYEQYF.

This clone has only a few counts. At one end the junction does not follow the germline gene, possibly because of a read error. The rearrangement uses TRBV7-7 and TRBJ2-1; no clear D gene. This CDR3 is 13 amino acids long. Per germline, CDR1 SSHAT and CDR2 FNYEAQ (reference sequence). The CDR3 region is CASSLSTYNEQFF. In DNA, the CDR3 is TGTGCTAGCAGCTTATCCACTTACAATGAGCAGTTCTTC.

This CDR3 reads CASSMRSWGETQYF. The CDR3 region has the DNA TGCGCCAGCAGCATGAGGTCATGGGGAGAGACCCAGTACTTC. The V and J genes are TRBV5-1 and TRBJ2-5; D ambiguous. Germline V gene lookup returns CDR1 SGHRS and CDR2 YFSETQ. The CDR3 loop spans 14 amino acids. Trimming took off 4 bases at V and 4 bases at J, with 14 bases between the two ends.

The V call is TRBV10-1, the J call TRBJ2-3, with TRBD2 matching 8 bases. The CDR3 has 14 amino acids. CDR1 is WNHNN, CDR2 SYGVQD, per germline (reference sequence). The J segment lost 5 bases and the V segment lost 6 bases, leaving 7 bases of the junction unmatched. The CDR3 region has the DNA TGCGCCAGCAGCCCCGGGACTAGTATAGATACGCAGTATTTT. Its translation is CASSPGTSIDTQYF.

The rearrangement uses TRBV6-1 and TRBJ2-7, with 12 bases identical to TRBD1. The CDR3 runs 15 residues. CDR1 MNHNS and CDR2 SASEGT come from the germline V gene. V lost 2 bases, J lost 7 bases, and 6 bases stayed unmatched. In DNA, the CDR3 is TGTGCCAGCAGTGAACTGGGACAGGGGGCGGGTGAGCAGTACTTC. This gives the protein CASSELGQGAGEQYF.

On this clone: Other DNA variants within this sample encode the same CDR3. This sequence joins TRBV19 and TRBJ2-6, with D unclear. The ends were cut back, 3 bases at V and 0 bases at J, with 9 bases in the middle. From germline, CDR1 is LNHDA and CDR2 SQIVND (reference sequence). The CDR3 extends over 16 amino acids. CDR3 nucleotide sequence: TGTGCCAGTAGTATCCGATCGAGCTCTGGGGCCAACGTCCTGACTTTC. It codes for CASSIRSSSGANVLTF.

V and J are TRBV28 and TRBJ2-4, with D possibly TRBD2 on 6 matching bases. The CDR3 loop spans 14 amino acids. In germline, CDR1 is MDHEN, CDR2 SYDVKM. V was pared by 2 bases and J by 3 bases, with 8 bases between. CDR3 nucleotides: TGTGCCAGCAGTTTAGGGGGAGGCAAAAACATTCAGTACTTC. Translation: CASSLGGGKNIQYF.

There are many counts of this clone. J is TRBJ1-1 and V is TRBV7-2; the D is unclear. The CDR3 consists of 13 residues. V gave up 4 bases and J gave up 1 base, with 7 bases separating them. The germline V gene encodes CDR1 SGHTA and CDR2 FQGNSA. Here the CDR3 reads CASSYDANTEAFF. The CDR3 bases are TGTGCCAGCAGCTACGACGCGAACACTGAAGCTTTCTTT.

The sample holds many counts of this clone. Here the CDR3 reads CAISSGGNEQFF. Here the CDR3 DNA reads TGTGCCATCAGTTCTGGGGGCAATGAGCAGTTCTTC. This chain connects TRBV10-3 to TRBJ2-1; D might be TRBD1 or TRBD2, each matching 5 bases. Germline loops: CDR1 ENHRY, CDR2 SYGVKD. The germline V and J ends were trimmed by 5 bases and 6 bases, with 8 bases remaining between them. This CDR3 contains 12 residues.

Notes on this clone: Germline and junction disagree at one end, which may indicate a read error. The chain carries TRBV2 and TRBJ2-7; a possible D gene is TRBD1 (5 bases). This CDR3 spans 15 amino acids. The germline gives CDR1 SNHLY, CDR2 FYNNEI. In nucleotides, the CDR3 is TGTGCCAGCACCGCTCTTGGGGCCTCCTCCCACGAGCAGTACTTC. This sequence encodes CASTALGASSHEQYF.

This clone has just a few counts. This sequence joins TRBV7-8 and TRBJ2-5, with 7 bases that match TRBD2. Germline V gene sequence: CDR1 SGHVS, CDR2 FQNEAQ. The CDR3 contains 15 residues. The junction had 7 bases not matched to a gene; V was cut back by 1 base and J by 5 bases. The CDR3 is CASSLGDSGVETQYF. The CDR3 region has the DNA TGTGCCAGCAGCTTAGGCGACAGCGGGGTGGAGACCCAGTACTTC.

CDR3 in DNA: TGTGCCAGTAGTAAGGGACTAGCGGGAGGTGAGCAGTACTTC. Its protein product is CASSKGLAGGEQYF. The chain combines TRBV19 with TRBJ2-7, with 15 nucleotides matching TRBD2. With V trimmed by 4 bases and J by 7 bases, 2 bases remained unmatched. Germline V gene lookup returns CDR1 LNHDA and CDR2 SQIVND (reference sequence). CDR3 size: 14 residues.

This clone was picked up many times. Written as DNA, the CDR3 is TGTGCCAGCACGCGGGACAGAAGCACAGATACGCAGTATTTT. Protein sequence: CASTRDRSTDTQYF. The chain is built from TRBV25-1 and TRBJ2-3; D possibly corresponds to TRBD1 (7 bases). The CDR3 totals 14 residues. V lost 7 bases and J lost 0, with 11 bases in between. Germline V gives CDR1 MGHDK, CDR2 SYGVNS.

This chain connects TRBV2 to TRBJ2-3; 8 bases line up with TRBD2. This CDR3 has 15 residues. V lost 4 bases to trimming and J lost 1 base; unmatched junction nucleotides: 4. Per germline, CDR1 SNHLY and CDR2 FYNNEI. The CDR3 DNA follows: TGTGCCAGCAGTGGGGGACTAGTGGGCACAGATACGCAGTATTTT. Encoded protein: CASSGGLVGTDTQYF.

The table lists this clone with a few counts. The V and J genes are TRBV28 and TRBJ2-7, with no clear D. V was pared by 8 bases and J by 3 bases, with 5 bases between. This CDR3 comprises 10 residues. The germline CDR1 and CDR2 sequences are MDHEN and SYDVKM. The DNA of the CDR3 is TGTGCCAGCGGCCACTACGAGCAGTACTTC. Encoded protein: CASGHYEQYF.

This clone was observed a handful of times. The chain is built from TRBV5-4 and TRBJ2-3, with TRBD1 matching over 8 bases. Germline CDR1 SGHNT, CDR2 YYREEE (reference sequence). V gave up 5 bases and J gave up 3 bases; unmatched junction bases: 8. The CDR3 extends over 15 amino acids. The CDR3 DNA sequence: TGTGCCAGCAGTCGCGACAGGGGTAGTACAGATACGCAGTATTTT. This encodes CASSRDRGSTDTQYF.

The gene calls are TRBV5-1 and TRBJ2-5; 7 bases align to TRBD2. V shed 0 bases, J shed 4 bases, and the junction held 9 bases outside the gene matches. The CDR3 runs 16 residues. CDR1 and CDR2 (germline): SGHRS, YFSETQ. In nucleotides, the CDR3 is TGCGCCAGCAGCTTGGATGGACTAGTTTCGTCAGAGACCCAGTACTTC. This gives the protein CASSLDGLVSSETQYF.

This clone turned up a few times. The chain employs TRBV5-1 and TRBJ2-2; 7 bases match TRBD2. V shed 2 bases, J shed 1 base, and the junction held 5 bases outside the gene matches. This CDR3 is built from 16 residues. The germline V gene encodes CDR1 SGHRS and CDR2 YFSETQ. The CDR3 DNA reads TGCGCCAGCAGCTTTTTCGGCGGGAGGAACACCGGGGAGCTGTTTTTT. Its protein product is CASSFFGGRNTGELFF.

This clone was counted at least ten times. This chain links TRBV7-2 with TRBJ2-3, with TRBD2 identical over 8 bases. J lost 5 bases, V lost 1 base, and 5 bases had no gene match. Germline-derived CDR1 and CDR2 are SGHTA and FQGNSA. The CDR3 spans 15 residues. The CDR3 DNA is TGTGCCAGCAGCTTAGACGGGAGGGCCTTAGATACGCAGTATTTT. It specifies CASSLDGRALDTQYF.